This section outlines one T cell receptor beta chain sequence together with its context. The data belong to a study of blood T cell repertoires in COVID-19. Study information: COVID-19 samples collected from the United States, Italy and Spain covered acute and convalescent phases. Sample material is recorded as cDNA or gDNA derived from T cells, B-cell-depleted T cells, or PBMCs.

V was pared by 3 bases and J by 7 bases, with 12 bases between. Germline V gene lookup returns CDR1 LNHDA and CDR2 SQIVND (reference sequence). The CDR3 contains 13 residues. Authors' methods: Reference gene primers were amplified, and this amplification served to estimate nucleated cell counts. The table came from immunoSEQ multiplex PCR; TCRdb's copy has only in-frame clones and leaves some out. V and J calls and clone size are as listed in that table; D and trimming were resolved from the DNA. This table has around 230,000 clones, roughly 82% appearing once. The TCR originated in a man aged 35-49 years who had recovered from COVID-19. V is TRBV19 and J is TRBJ1-1, with D possibly being TRBD1 (6 bases). Sequencing was carried out using peripheral blood. The CDR3 DNA sequence: TGTGCCAGTAGTATTTCACAGGGTGGTGAAGCTTTCTTT. This gives the protein CASSISQGGEAFF. Full variable domain (remainder filled in from reference TRBV19 and TRBJ1-1): DGGITQSPKYLFRKEGQNVTLSCEQNLNHDAMYWYRQDPGQGLRLIYYSQIVNDFQKGDIAEGYSVSREKKESFPLTVTSAQKNPTAFYLCASSISQGGEAFFGQGTRLTVV.